Following are 27 T cell receptor beta chains from one sample sequenced in a study of T cells in Graves' hyperthyroidism and ophthalmopathy. The source material, RNA transcripts, was used to amplify TCR beta CDR3 regions. The study used the HTBI primer set for a first-round RT-PCR of the TCR CDR3. TCRdb passed the multiplex PCR reads through MiXCR, listing each CDR3 protein once. The sample carries about 180,000 distinct CDR3 sequences, about a sixth recorded once. The sequenced sample consisted of blood. The receptors stem from a woman aged 45-60 years with Graves' hyperthyroidism.

This clonotype has a count of ten or more. As DNA, the CDR3 is TGTGCCAGCAGTCCTATGATTTTGCTCTCTGGAAACACCATATATTTT. Encoded protein: CASSPMILLSGNTIYF. The gene calls are TRBV9 and TRBJ1-3; D is undetermined. From germline, CDR1 is SGDLS and CDR2 YYNGEE. The CDR3 has 16 residues. V was pared by 5 bases and J by 0 bases, with 15 bases between.

This clonotype was recorded many times. This rearrangement joins TRBV2 to TRBJ1-5; D ambiguous. CDR3 length: 15 residues. V dropped 1 base and J dropped 5 bases, with 12 bases sitting between them. Germline-derived CDR1 and CDR2 are SNHLY and FYNNEI. This chain's CDR3 is CASSEGGSGYQPQHF. In nucleotides, the CDR3 is TGTGCCAGCAGTGAAGGTGGGAGTGGCTATCAGCCCCAGCATTTT.

This clonotype occurred many times. The CDR3 DNA follows: TGTGCCAGCAGCTTAGATAACAATCAGCCCCAGCATTTT. Translating it yields CASSLDNNQPQHF. V usage is TRBV7-8 and J usage is TRBJ1-5; D is unresolved. CDR1 and CDR2 from the germline V gene are SGHVS and FQNEAQ. CDR3 length: 13 amino acids. Trimming stripped 1 base from V and 3 bases from J, with 4 bases between.

The sample holds a few counts of this clonotype. The rearrangement links TRBV6-6 to TRBJ2-1; maybe TRBD1 (5 bases). CDR3 length equals 15 residues. Germline CDR1 and CDR2: MNHNY and SVGAGI (reference sequence). V was pared by 2 bases and J by 6 bases, with 14 bases between. CDR3 amino acids: CASSYGQGRVNEQFF. The CDR3 bases are TGTGCCAGCAGTTACGGGCAGGGAAGGGTCAATGAGCAGTTCTTC.

There are many counts of this clonotype. V gene TRBV25-1 combines with J gene TRBJ1-6; a weak D match, TRBD1 (5 bases). CDR1 is MGHDK and CDR2 is SYGVNS in the germline V gene. Trimming took 5 bases from V and 5 from J, leaving 13 bases between them. The CDR3 is made up of 15 amino acids. The CDR3 DNA reads TGTGCCAGCAGTTTCCTGGGAGGGGATAATTCACCCCTCCACTTT. Translating it yields CASSFLGGDNSPLHF.

V and J are TRBV4-1 and TRBJ2-1; 8 bases agree with TRBD2. The CDR3 covers 15 residues. The trim removed 3 bases at V and 5 bases at J, leaving 6 bases unmatched. Germline-derived CDR1 and CDR2 are MGHRA and YSYEKL. In DNA, the CDR3 is TGCGCCAGCAGCCATGCCGGGACTAGAAACAATGAGCAGTTCTTC. Translated, it gives CASSHAGTRNNEQFF.

At least ten counts were recorded for this clonotype. V gene TRBV5-5 combines with J gene TRBJ1-1; D gene unclear. This CDR3 contains 16 residues. V lost 2 bases, J lost 6 bases, and 20 bases lay in between. CDR1 and CDR2 (germline): SGHKS, YYEKEE (reference sequence). DNA for the CDR3: TGTGCCAGCAGCTTCCCCGGCAGCCCAGGCGGTGCTGAAGCTTTCTTT. It is translated as CASSFPGSPGGAEAFF.

This clonotype was detected a few times. The rearrangement uses TRBV28 and TRBJ1-2, with 7 bases that match TRBD1. The CDR3 is 14 amino acids. Germline V gene sequence: CDR1 MDHEN, CDR2 SYDVKM. The V and J ends lost 7 bases and 3 bases, in that order; junction bases with no gene match: 8. The DNA for the CDR3 is TGTGCCAGCACACCACCGGGACAGTACTATGGCTACACCTTC. Its translation: CASTPPGQYYGYTF.

This chain uses TRBV24-1 with TRBJ2-2, with 11 positions matching TRBD2. CDR1 is KGHDR, CDR2 SFDVKD, per germline. J lost 1 base, V lost 5 bases, and 11 bases had no gene match. This CDR3 has 19 amino acids. CDR3 coding DNA: TGTGCCACCAGTGGCACTACCGGGACTAGCGGCTGGAACACCGGGGAGCTGTTTTTT. Encoded protein: CATSGTTGTSGWNTGELFF.

This clonotype came up many times. The chain is built from TRBV7-9 and TRBJ2-7; 7 bases align to TRBD2. The CDR3 runs to 16 residues. With 4 bases clipped from V and 3 bases from J, the junction kept 12 bases outside the gene matches. Germline loops: CDR1 SEHNR, CDR2 FQNEAQ (reference sequence). CDR3 residues: CASSSPRGGSSYEQYF. The CDR3 DNA sequence: TGTGCCAGCAGCTCACCCCGCGGGGGAAGTAGCTACGAGCAGTACTTC.

The table lists this clonotype with many counts. The chain is built from TRBV9 and TRBJ2-1, with 8 bases identical to TRBD2. The CDR3 is 18 amino acids. The ends lost 0 bases at V and 0 bases at J; junction bases unmatched: 8. The germline gives CDR1 SGDLS, CDR2 YYNGEE. The CDR3 DNA is TGTGCCAGCAGCGTAGCGAGCGGGGGCCCCAGCTCCTACAATGAGCAGTTCTTC. Encoded protein: CASSVASGGPSSYNEQFF.

The sample holds one count of this clonotype. This CDR3 is CASSLGAGVNEQFF. DNA of the CDR3: TGCGCCAGCAGCTTGGGTGCTGGGGTCAATGAGCAGTTCTTC. The rearrangement uses TRBV5-1 and TRBJ2-1; D uncertain. Trimming cost V 0 bases and J 6 bases, with 10 bases left between them. Germline V gene lookup returns CDR1 SGHRS and CDR2 YFSETQ. The length of the CDR3 is 14 residues.

V usage is TRBV4-3 and J usage is TRBJ1-3; no clear D gene. Trimming took off 0 bases at V and 3 bases at J, with 9 bases between the two ends. Per the germline V gene, CDR1 is LGHNA and CDR2 is YSLEER. CDR3 length equals 15 residues. The CDR3 nucleotides read TGCGCCAGCAGCCAAGACGAATTGCTTGGAAACACCATATATTTT. Its translation: CASSQDELLGNTIYF.

This clonotype was observed many times. The gene calls are TRBV6-1 and TRBJ2-3, with 7 bases lining up with TRBD1. Trimming at V came to 7 bases and at J to 6 bases, leaving 13 bases not matched to a gene. Germline CDR1 MNHNS, CDR2 SASEGT. The CDR3 is 15 amino acids. For the CDR3, the DNA is TGTGCCAGCACCCTAATAGGGGGCAGGGGGGATACGCAGTATTTT. This translates into CASTLIGGRGDTQYF.

The chain employs TRBV5-6 and TRBJ1-4; no clear D gene. The CDR3 covers 15 residues. CDR1 SGHDT and CDR2 YYEEEE come from the germline V gene. Trimming removed 3 bases from V and 9 bases from J, with 18 bases in between. In nucleotides, the CDR3 is TGTGCCAGCAGCTCCACCCACCAAACTCGGAAAAAACTGTTTTTT. Translation gives CASSSTHQTRKKLFF.

This clonotype was seen ten or more times. The chain uses TRBV6-1 and TRBJ2-1, with a weak D call TRBD2 (6 bases). V was pared by 7 bases and J by 0 bases, with 10 bases between. There are 14 residues in the CDR3. Germline CDR1 reads MNHNS; CDR2 reads SASEGT. CDR3 loop: CASTLAVSYNEQFF. CDR3 sequence (DNA): TGTGCCAGCACTTTAGCGGTCTCCTACAATGAGCAGTTCTTC.

This clonotype has ten or more counts. This rearrangement joins TRBV7-9 to TRBJ2-1; possible D gene TRBD2, 6 bases. The CDR3 covers 16 residues. The V end lost 2 bases, the J end lost 5 bases, and 16 bases lay between the germline ends. Germline values: CDR1 SEHNR, CDR2 FQNEAQ (reference sequence). Here the CDR3 reads CASSLYPGPGDNEQFF. Here the CDR3 DNA reads TGTGCCAGCAGCTTATATCCGGGCCCGGGGGACAATGAGCAGTTCTTC.

The sample holds many counts of this clonotype. The J gene is TRBJ1-1, the V gene TRBV27, with D uncertain. V was cut by 4 bases and J by 0 bases, with 12 bases left in between. CDR1 and CDR2 from the germline V gene are MNHEY and SMNVEV (reference sequence). CDR3 size: 15 residues. The DNA of the CDR3 is TGTGCCAGCAGTTCCCGACCGCTCATGAACACTGAAGCTTTCTTT. This gives the protein CASSSRPLMNTEAFF.

The table lists this clonotype with many counts. The chain combines TRBV6-1 with TRBJ1-1, with no clear D. CDR3 length equals 14 residues. Germline V CDR1 and CDR2: MNHNS, SASEGT. Trimming cost V 3 bases and J 6 bases, with 14 bases left between them. The CDR3 bases are TGTGCCAGCAGTGATGGGGTTATGGGAGCTGAAGCTTTCTTT. Its translation: CASSDGVMGAEAFF.

This clonotype was seen at least ten times. The chain is built from TRBV5-1 and TRBJ2-1; tentatively, D is TRBD2 (6 bases). This CDR3 has 14 residues. The germline CDR1 and CDR2 sequences are SGHRS and YFSETQ. V was pared by 4 bases and J by 6 bases, with 14 bases between. The CDR3 here is CASSAGAGFNEQFF. For the CDR3, the DNA is TGCGCCAGCAGCGCGGGTGCGGGGTTCAATGAGCAGTTCTTC.

This clonotype was detected ten times or more. The chain recombines TRBV6-5 with TRBJ1-2; D is unresolved. Per germline, CDR1 MNHEY and CDR2 SVGAGI. V was trimmed by 2 bases and J by 2 bases, leaving 9 bases between them. The CDR3 extends over 14 amino acids. The chain's CDR3 is CASSYETGNYGYTF. The CDR3 region has the DNA TGTGCCAGCAGTTACGAGACGGGCAACTATGGCTACACCTTC.

This clonotype was seen repeatedly, ten times or more. The chain has TRBV27 and TRBJ2-1; perhaps TRBD2 as D (5 bases). The CDR3 consists of 13 residues. The germline gives CDR1 MNHEY, CDR2 SMNVEV (reference sequence). Trimming shortened V by 7 bases and J by 0 bases, and 7 bases separated the two germline ends. The CDR3 region is CASTDFSYNEQFF. In nucleotides, the CDR3 is TGTGCCAGCACGGACTTCTCCTACAATGAGCAGTTCTTC.

The table lists this clonotype with many counts. The chain joins TRBV3-1 to TRBJ1-2; the D is unclear. The CDR3 length is 16 residues. The germline V gene encodes CDR1 LGHDT and CDR2 YNNKEL (reference sequence). The ends were cut back, 0 bases at V and 6 bases at J, with 17 bases in the middle. The CDR3 sequence: CASSQEVGSPLDGYTF. The CDR3 coding sequence is TGTGCCAGCAGCCAAGAAGTTGGGTCCCCGCTGGATGGCTACACCTTC.

This clonotype was seen many times. This sequence joins TRBV7-9 and TRBJ2-1; D might be TRBD1 (5 bases). Looked up from germline, CDR1 is SEHNR and CDR2 is FQNEAQ (reference sequence). The CDR3 is made up of 12 amino acids. V shed 3 bases and J shed 9 bases, with 9 bases lying between them. The CDR3 protein is CASSFPQGEQFF. CDR3 sequence (DNA): TGTGCCAGCAGCTTCCCTCAGGGTGAGCAGTTCTTC.

The sample holds many counts of this clonotype. This chain connects TRBV29-1 to TRBJ1-1; D is uncertain. V lost 6 bases, J lost 4 bases, and 18 bases lay in between. Germline assignment: CDR1 SQVTM and CDR2 ANQGSEA. The CDR3 covers 14 residues. CDR3 residues: CSVTSGSRTTEAFF. CDR3 bases: TGCAGCGTGACCTCCGGGTCTCGGACCACTGAAGCTTTCTTT.

This clonotype appeared many times. CDR3 residues: CASSPGGGDTQYF. DNA for the CDR3: TGCGCCAGCAGCCCAGGGGGTGGAGATACGCAGTATTTT. This rearrangement joins TRBV5-1 to TRBJ2-3, with 7 bases identical to TRBD1. The V segment lost 4 bases and the J segment 5 bases; nucleotides outside the gene matches: 4. The CDR3 consists of 13 residues. Looked up from germline, CDR1 is SGHRS and CDR2 is YFSETQ.

This clonotype was detected many times. This chain joins TRBV25-1 and TRBJ2-7, with a possible D match to TRBD1 (8 bases). CDR3 size: 14 residues. The germline V gene has CDR1 MGHDK and CDR2 SYGVNS. V lost 4 bases to trimming and J lost 3 bases, with 13 bases between them. CDR3 coding DNA: TGTGCCAGCAGTGCGGACAGGGAGGGCTACGAGCAGTACTTC. Protein sequence: CASSADREGYEQYF.